The clone carrying this TCR beta chain was seen a single time. A J-beta primer mix and a sample-barcoded 5' primer were used in a second PCR of roughly 7 to 12 cycles. TCRdb ran MiXCR on the 5' RACE reads and lists one entry per CDR3 protein. The sample lists fewer than 800,000 distinct CDR3 sequences; about 25% were seen once. This CDR3 is 13 amino acids long. Germline CDR1 SGHRS, CDR2 YFSETQ. The J segment lost 6 bases and the V segment lost 2 bases, leaving 5 bases of the junction unmatched. This entry comes from a study of blood T cells in healthy people across ages. A further study also used this sample, focusing on T cells of mothers and their children. This second study says: It was found that thymic selection shapes TCR recombination output similarly in related and unrelated pairs.

The sample consisted of blood. V and J are TRBV5-1 and TRBJ2-7; 7 nucleotides match TRBD1. The TCR sequence derives from a boy aged 5-17 years in good health. CDR3 region: CASSFTGEPEQYF. CDR3 coding DNA: TGCGCCAGCAGCTTTACAGGGGAACCCGAGCAGTACTTC.